This is a list of T cell receptor beta chains from one sample in a study of early T cells in non-severe SARS-CoV-2 infection. One entry per CDR3 protein results from TCRdb running MiXCR on the 5' RACE reads. The profile shows about 33,000 distinct CDR3 sequences, 5.5% to 8% of them singletons. Input material: whole blood. The source of these receptors is an adult who was a healthcare worker with PCR-confirmed SARS-CoV-2 infection or an uninfected control (not recorded which). CDR3s leave out the opening cysteine and the closing phenylalanine or tryptophan.

CDR3aa	j_gene	v_gene	len
SARDELALETQY	TRBJ2-5	TRBV20-1	12
ASSEIEGAQF	TRBJ2-1	TRBV6-1	10
ASSPADISEPQH	TRBJ1-5	TRBV28	12
ASSWVTDTQY	TRBJ2-3	TRBV28	10
ASSPTGRELRNEQF	TRBJ2-1	TRBV19	14
ASSQGVFADTQY	TRBJ2-3	TRBV4-1	12
AWGKTGAGANVLT	TRBJ2-6	TRBV30	13
ASSLNRAHNEQF	TRBJ2-1	TRBV19	12
ASSLVGGDSNQPQH	TRBJ1-5	TRBV5-5	14
ASSSHSPTGLAGGSDTQY	TRBJ2-3	TRBV7-6	18
ASSLELQGRGYGYT	TRBJ1-2	TRBV7-8	14
SAPPGLAGVGDEQF	TRBJ2-1	TRBV20-1	14
ASSLAHVNTEAF	TRBJ1-1	TRBV5-4	12
ASSLMSGSYNEQF	TRBJ2-1	TRBV7-3	13
ASSVVTGAPIGGYT	TRBJ1-2	TRBV9	14
ASSRPREGSRNYGYT	TRBJ1-2	TRBV5-1	15
ASSPPSAGSNQPQH	TRBJ1-5	TRBV18	14
ASSLIRGLEDTQY	TRBJ2-3	TRBV5-1	13
ASSFSTPDTQY	TRBJ2-3	TRBV25-1	11
AWSRGNEQF	TRBJ2-1	TRBV30	9
ASRKGVNNEQY	TRBJ2-7	TRBV27	11
ASSLGGVGETQY	TRBJ2-5	TRBV7-3	12
ATSRDGLNTEAF	TRBJ1-1	TRBV15	12
ASSTGHWEVTYEQY	TRBJ2-7	TRBV6-6	14
ASSPGTSGMYETQY	TRBJ2-5	TRBV11-2	14
ASSELPGQGNQPQH	TRBJ1-5	TRBV6-1	14
ASSLLGPVNEKLF	TRBJ1-4	TRBV5-1	13
ASSLAPSVGRADTQY	TRBJ2-3	TRBV7-7	15
ASSSKTSGRVRTGELF	TRBJ2-2	TRBV5-4	16
SVANNEQF	TRBJ2-1	TRBV29-1	8
ASSSLAGVETQY	TRBJ2-5	TRBV7-3	12
ASSLGRGFTEAF	TRBJ1-1	TRBV11-3	12
ASSYGQSGYSGKAF	TRBJ1-1	TRBV6-2/TRBV6-3	14
SVLEGAQY	TRBJ2-5	TRBV29-1	8
ASSVQGLYNEQF	TRBJ2-1	TRBV9	12
AWSVHEQF	TRBJ2-1	TRBV30	8
SALPGTGDGTEAF	TRBJ1-1	TRBV20-1	13
ASTTRYEQY	TRBJ2-7	TRBV28	9
ASSRGDGDQPQH	TRBJ1-5	TRBV18	12
ASSEPGGGRNTEAF	TRBJ1-1	TRBV12-3/TRBV12-4	14
ASSSSNQETQY	TRBJ2-5	TRBV7-7	11
AWSEGNYYGYT	TRBJ1-2	TRBV30	11
ASSSTVNTEAF	TRBJ1-1	TRBV11-2	11
AISESQRLAGVNEQF	TRBJ2-1	TRBV10-3	15